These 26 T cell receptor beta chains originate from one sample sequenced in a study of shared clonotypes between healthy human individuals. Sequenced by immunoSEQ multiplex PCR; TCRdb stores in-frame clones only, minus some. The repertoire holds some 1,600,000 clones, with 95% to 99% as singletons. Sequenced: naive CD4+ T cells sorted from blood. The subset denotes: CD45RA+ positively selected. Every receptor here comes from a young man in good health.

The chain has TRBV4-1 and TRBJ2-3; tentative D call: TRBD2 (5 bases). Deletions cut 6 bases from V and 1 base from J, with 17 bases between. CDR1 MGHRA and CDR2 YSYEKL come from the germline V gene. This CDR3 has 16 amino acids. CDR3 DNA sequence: TGCGCCAGCAGAGCCCCGGGAAGGGTTGGCACAGATACGCAGTATTTT. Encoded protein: CASRAPGRVGTDTQYF.

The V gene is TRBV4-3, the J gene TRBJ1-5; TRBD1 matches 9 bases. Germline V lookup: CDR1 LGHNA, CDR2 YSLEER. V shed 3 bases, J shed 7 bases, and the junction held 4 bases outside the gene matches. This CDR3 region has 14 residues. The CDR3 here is CASSHLTGGQPQHF. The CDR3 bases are TGCGCCAGCAGCCACCTGACAGGGGGACAGCCCCAGCATTTT.

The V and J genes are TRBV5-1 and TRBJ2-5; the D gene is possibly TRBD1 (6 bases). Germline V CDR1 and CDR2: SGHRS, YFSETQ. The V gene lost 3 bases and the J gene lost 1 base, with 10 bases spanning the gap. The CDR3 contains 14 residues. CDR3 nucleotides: TGCGCCAGCAGCTCACAGGGATTCCAAGAGACCCAGTACTTC. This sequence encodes CASSSQGFQETQYF. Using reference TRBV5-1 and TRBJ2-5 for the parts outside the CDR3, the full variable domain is KAGVTQTPRYLIKTRGQQVTLSCSPISGHRSVSWYQQTPGQGLQFLFEYFSETQRNKGNFPGRFSGRQFSNSRSEMNVSTLELGDSALYLCASSSQGFQETQYFGPGTRLLVL.

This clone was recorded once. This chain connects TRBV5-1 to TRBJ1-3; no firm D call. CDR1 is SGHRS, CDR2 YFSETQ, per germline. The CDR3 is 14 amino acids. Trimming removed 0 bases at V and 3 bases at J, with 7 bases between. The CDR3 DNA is TGCGCCAGCAGCTTGGATTTCGTTGGAAACACCATATATTTT. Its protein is CASSLDFVGNTIYF. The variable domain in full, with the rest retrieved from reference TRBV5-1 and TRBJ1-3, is KAGVTQTPRYLIKTRGQQVTLSCSPISGHRSVSWYQQTPGQGLQFLFEYFSETQRNKGNFPGRFSGRQFSNSRSEMNVSTLELGDSALYLCASSLDFVGNTIYFGEGSWLTVV.

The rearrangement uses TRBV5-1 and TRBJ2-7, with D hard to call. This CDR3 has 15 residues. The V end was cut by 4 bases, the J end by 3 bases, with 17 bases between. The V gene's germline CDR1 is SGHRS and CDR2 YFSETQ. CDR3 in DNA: TGCGCCAGCAGCCCGGGCCTTCACGGAGACTACGAGCAGTACTTC. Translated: CASSPGLHGDYEQYF.

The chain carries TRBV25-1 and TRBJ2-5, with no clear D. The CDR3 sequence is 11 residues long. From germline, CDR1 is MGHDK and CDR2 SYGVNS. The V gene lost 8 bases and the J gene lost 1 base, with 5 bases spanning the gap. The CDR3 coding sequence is TGTGCCAGCGGCCTCCAAGAGACCCAGTACTTC. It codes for CASGLQETQYF.

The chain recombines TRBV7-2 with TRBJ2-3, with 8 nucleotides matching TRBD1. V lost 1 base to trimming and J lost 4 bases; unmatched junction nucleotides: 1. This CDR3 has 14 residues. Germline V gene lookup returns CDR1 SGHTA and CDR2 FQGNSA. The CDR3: CASSLVQGADTQYF. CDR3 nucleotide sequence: TGTGCCAGCAGCTTAGTACAGGGGGCAGATACGCAGTATTTT.

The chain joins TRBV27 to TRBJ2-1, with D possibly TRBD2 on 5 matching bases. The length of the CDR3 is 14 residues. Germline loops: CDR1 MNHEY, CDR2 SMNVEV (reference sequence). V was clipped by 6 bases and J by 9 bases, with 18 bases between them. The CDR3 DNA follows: TGTGCCAGCAGCTACCACGTTCTAGGAGGTGAGCAGTTCTTC. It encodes CASSYHVLGGEQFF.

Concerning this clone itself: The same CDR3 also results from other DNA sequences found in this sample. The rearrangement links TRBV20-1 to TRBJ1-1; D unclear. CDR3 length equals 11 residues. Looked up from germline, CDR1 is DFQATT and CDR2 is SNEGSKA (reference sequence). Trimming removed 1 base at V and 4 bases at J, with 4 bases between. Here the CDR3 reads CSARGVTEAFF. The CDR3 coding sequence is TGCAGTGCTAGAGGGGTCACTGAAGCTTTCTTT.

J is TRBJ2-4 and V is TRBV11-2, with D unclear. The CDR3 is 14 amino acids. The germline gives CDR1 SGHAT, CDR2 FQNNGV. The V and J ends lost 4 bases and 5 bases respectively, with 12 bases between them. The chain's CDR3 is CASSSLTHQNIQYF. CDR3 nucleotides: TGTGCCAGCAGCTCCTTAACCCACCAAAACATTCAGTACTTC.

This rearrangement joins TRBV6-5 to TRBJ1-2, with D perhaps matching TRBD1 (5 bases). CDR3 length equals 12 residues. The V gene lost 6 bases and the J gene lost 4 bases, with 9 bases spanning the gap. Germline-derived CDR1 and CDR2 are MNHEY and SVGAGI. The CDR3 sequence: CASRDSSYGYTF. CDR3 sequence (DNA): TGTGCCAGCAGAGACAGCTCCTATGGCTACACCTTC.

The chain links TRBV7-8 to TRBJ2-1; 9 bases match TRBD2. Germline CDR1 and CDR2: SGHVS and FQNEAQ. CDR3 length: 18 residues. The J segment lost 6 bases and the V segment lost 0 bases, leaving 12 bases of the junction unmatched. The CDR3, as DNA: TGTGCCAGCAGCTTAGCGAGTCATACTCTAGCGGGAATCAATGAGCAGTTCTTC. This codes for CASSLASHTLAGINEQFF.

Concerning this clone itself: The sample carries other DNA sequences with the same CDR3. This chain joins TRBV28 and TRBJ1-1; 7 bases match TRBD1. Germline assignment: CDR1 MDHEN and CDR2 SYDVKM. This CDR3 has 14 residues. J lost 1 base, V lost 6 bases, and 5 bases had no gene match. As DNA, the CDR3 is TGTGCCAGCAGCCCCGGGACAGAGAACACTGAAGCTTTCTTT. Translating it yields CASSPGTENTEAFF.

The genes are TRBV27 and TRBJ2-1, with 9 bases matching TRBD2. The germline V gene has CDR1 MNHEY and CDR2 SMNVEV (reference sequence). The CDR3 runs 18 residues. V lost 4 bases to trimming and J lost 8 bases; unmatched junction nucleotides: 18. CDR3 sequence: CASSSRNHPGLAGYEQFF. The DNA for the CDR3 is TGTGCCAGCAGTTCCCGAAACCACCCGGGACTAGCTGGGTATGAGCAGTTCTTC.

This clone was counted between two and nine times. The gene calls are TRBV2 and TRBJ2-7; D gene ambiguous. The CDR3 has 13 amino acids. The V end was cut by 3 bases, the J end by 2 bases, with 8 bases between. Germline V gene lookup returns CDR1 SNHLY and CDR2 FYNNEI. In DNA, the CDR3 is TGTGCCAGCAGTGACTTGGGCCCCTACGAGCAGTACTTC. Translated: CASSDLGPYEQYF.

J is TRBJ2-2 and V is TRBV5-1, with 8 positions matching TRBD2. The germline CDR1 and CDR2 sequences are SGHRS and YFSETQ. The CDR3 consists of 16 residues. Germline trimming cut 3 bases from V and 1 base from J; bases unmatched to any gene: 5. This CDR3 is CASSSVAGLNTGELFF. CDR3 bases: TGCGCCAGCAGCTCCGTAGCGGGGTTGAACACCGGGGAGCTGTTTTTT.

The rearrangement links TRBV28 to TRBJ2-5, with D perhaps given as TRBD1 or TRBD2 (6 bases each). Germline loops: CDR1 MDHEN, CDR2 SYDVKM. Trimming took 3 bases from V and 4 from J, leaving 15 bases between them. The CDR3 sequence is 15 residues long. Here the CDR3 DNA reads TGTGCCAGCAGTTTTAGTTTTGGGGGGCGAGAGACCCAGTACTTC. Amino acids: CASSFSFGGRETQYF.

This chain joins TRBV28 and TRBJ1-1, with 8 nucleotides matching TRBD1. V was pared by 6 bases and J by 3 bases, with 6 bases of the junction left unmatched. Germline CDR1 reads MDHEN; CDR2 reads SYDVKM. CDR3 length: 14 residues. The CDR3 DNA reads TGTGCCAGCAGGGCAGGGGGCATGGACACTGAAGCTTTCTTT. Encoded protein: CASRAGGMDTEAFF.

CDR3 amino acids: CASSGQGPWDEQFF. CDR3 bases: TGTGCCAGCAGCGGACAGGGGCCTTGGGATGAGCAGTTCTTC. This sequence joins TRBV9 and TRBJ2-1; 8 bases match TRBD1. J gave up 8 bases and V 3 bases, and 7 bases lay outside the gene matches. Germline V gene lookup returns CDR1 SGDLS and CDR2 YYNGEE. The CDR3 spans 14 residues.

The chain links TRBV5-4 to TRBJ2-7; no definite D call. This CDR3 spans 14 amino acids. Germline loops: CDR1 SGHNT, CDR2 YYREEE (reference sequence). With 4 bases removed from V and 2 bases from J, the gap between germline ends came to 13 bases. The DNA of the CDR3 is TGTGCCAGCAGCCTAGTGAGGAGACCCTACGAGCAGTACTTC. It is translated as CASSLVRRPYEQYF.

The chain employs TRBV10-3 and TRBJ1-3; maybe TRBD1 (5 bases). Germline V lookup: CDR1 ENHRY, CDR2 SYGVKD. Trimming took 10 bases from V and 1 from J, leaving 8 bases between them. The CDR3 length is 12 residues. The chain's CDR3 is CASGTSGNTIYF. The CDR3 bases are TGTGCCAGCGGGACTTCTGGAAACACCATATATTTT.

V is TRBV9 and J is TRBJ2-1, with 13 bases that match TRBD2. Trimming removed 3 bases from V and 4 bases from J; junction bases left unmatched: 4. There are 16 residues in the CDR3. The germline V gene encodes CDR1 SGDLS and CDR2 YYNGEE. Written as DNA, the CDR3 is TGTGCCAGCAGCGGGACTAGCGGGAGTCAGTACAATGAGCAGTTCTTC. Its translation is CASSGTSGSQYNEQFF.

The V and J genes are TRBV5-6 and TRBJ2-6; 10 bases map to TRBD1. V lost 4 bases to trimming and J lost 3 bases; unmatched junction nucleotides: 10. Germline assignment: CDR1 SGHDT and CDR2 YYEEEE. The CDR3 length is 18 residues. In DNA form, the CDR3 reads TGTGCCAGCAGCGTGTGGGCGGGACAGGGGAATGGGGCCAACGTCCTGACTTTC. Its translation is CASSVWAGQGNGANVLTF.

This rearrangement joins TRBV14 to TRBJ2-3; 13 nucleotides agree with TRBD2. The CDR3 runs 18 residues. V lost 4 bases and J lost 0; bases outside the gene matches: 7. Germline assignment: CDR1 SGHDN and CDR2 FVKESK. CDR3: CASSPLAGGPSSTDTQYF. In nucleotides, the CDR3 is TGTGCCAGCAGCCCACTAGCGGGAGGGCCTTCTAGCACAGATACGCAGTATTTT.

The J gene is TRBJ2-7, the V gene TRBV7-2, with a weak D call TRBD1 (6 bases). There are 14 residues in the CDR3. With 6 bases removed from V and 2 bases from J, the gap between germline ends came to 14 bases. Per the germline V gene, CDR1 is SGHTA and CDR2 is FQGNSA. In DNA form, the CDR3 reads TGTGCCAGCAGTAGAACAGGGATCCCCTACGAGCAGTACTTC. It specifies CASSRTGIPYEQYF.

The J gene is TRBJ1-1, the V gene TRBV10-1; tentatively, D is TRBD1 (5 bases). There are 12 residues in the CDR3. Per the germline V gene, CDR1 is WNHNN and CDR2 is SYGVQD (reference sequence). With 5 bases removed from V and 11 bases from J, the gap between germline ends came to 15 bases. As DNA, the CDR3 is TGCGCCAGCAGTAGGCCGGGGGAAGAGGCTTTCTTT. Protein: CASSRPGEEAFF.